Detailed here is one T cell receptor (beta chain). The sample originates from a study of blood T cell repertoires in COVID-19. As originally analysed: For nucleated cells, counts were estimated from reference gene primer amplification. The table came from immunoSEQ multiplex PCR; TCRdb's copy has only in-frame clones and leaves some out. Clone size and the V and J calls come from that table; the DNA yielded D and trimming. The sample shows roughly 250,000 clones, around 89% of them seen only once. The germline V and J ends were trimmed by 6 bases and 7 bases, with 19 bases remaining between them. Germline values: CDR1 MNHEY, CDR2 SVGAGI. This CDR3 is 14 amino acids long.

Sequencing used peripheral blood. The chain is built from TRBV6-5 and TRBJ2-7, with a possible D match to TRBD2 (6 bases). This TCR came from a man aged 25-40 years with acute or convalescent COVID-19. The DNA of the CDR3 is TGTGCCAGCAGACTTCTCACCCTCGGAGGGGAGCAGTACTTC. Its translation: CASRLLTLGGEQYF.